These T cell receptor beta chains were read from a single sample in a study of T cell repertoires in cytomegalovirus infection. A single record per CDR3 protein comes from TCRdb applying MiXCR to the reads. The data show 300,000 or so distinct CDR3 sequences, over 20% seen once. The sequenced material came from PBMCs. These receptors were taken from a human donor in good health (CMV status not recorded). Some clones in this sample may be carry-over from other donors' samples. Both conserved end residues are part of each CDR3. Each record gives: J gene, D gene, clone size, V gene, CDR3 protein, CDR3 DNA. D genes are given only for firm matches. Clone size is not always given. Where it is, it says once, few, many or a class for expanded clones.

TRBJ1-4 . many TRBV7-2 CASSLEWEKLFF TGTGCCAGCAGCTTAGAGTGGGAAAAACTGTTTTTT
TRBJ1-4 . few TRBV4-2 CASSQSAVYGEKLFF TGTGCCAGCAGCCAATCGGCTGTCTATGGCGAAAAACTGTTTTTT
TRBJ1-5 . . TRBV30 CAWSVLGNQPQHF TGTGCCTGGAGTGTACTAGGGAATCAGCCCCAGCATTTT
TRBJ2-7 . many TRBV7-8 CASSNRVVNEQYF TGTGCCAGCAGCAACAGGGTAGTGAACGAGCAGTACTTC
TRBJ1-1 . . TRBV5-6 CASSPLDEVTVDTEAFF TGTGCCAGCAGCCCTTTGGACGAGGTGACCGTCGACACTGAAGCTTTCTTT
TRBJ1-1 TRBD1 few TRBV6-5 CASSVGQGRSMRNTEAFF TGTGCCAGCAGTGTGGGACAGGGGCGGTCTATGAGGAACACTGAAGCTTTCTTT
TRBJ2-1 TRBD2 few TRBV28 CASSPGTSGGYFEQFF TGTGCCAGCAGTCCCGGGACTAGCGGGGGGTATTTTGAGCAGTTCTTC
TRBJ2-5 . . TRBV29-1 CSVGGGAGGATQYF TGCAGCGTCGGGGGCGGGGCTGGGGGTGCGACCCAGTACTTC
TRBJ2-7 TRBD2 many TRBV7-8 CASSLGLAGGPSYEQYF TGTGCCAGCAGCTTAGGACTAGCGGGAGGGCCCTCCTACGAGCAGTACTTC
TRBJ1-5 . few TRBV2 CASSRQISNQPQHF TGTGCCAGCAGTAGGCAGATTAGCAATCAGCCCCAGCATTTT
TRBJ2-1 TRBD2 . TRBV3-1 CASSLQTSGAPWYEQFF TGTGCCAGCAGCCTTCAGACTAGCGGGGCCCCGTGGTATGAGCAGTTCTTC
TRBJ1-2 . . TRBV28 CASSQPTGNYGYTF TGTGCCAGCAGCCAACCCACAGGGAACTATGGCTACACCTTC
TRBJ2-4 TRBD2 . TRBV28 CASSLQAGESIQYF TGTGCCAGCAGTTTACAGGCGGGGGAGAGCATTCAGTACTTC
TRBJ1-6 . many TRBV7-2 CASRIQGSRTPLHF TGTGCCAGCCGAATCCAGGGTTCTAGGACACCCCTCCACTTT
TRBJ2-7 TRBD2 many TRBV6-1 CASSRSGGLNEQYF TGTGCCAGCAGTCGTTCGGGGGGGCTCAACGAGCAGTACTTC
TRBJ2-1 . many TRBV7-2 CASSLRGRDNEQFF TGTGCCAGCAGCTTGCGGGGGCGGGACAATGAGCAGTTCTTC
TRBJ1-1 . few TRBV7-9 CASSSGRDEAFF TGTGCCAGCAGCTCCGGGAGGGATGAAGCTTTCTTT
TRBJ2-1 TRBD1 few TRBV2 CASRTSRGLGNNEQFF TGTGCCAGTCGTACATCCAGGGGGCTGGGGAACAATGAGCAGTTCTTC
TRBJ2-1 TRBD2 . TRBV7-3 CASSTGGPQGEQFF TGTGCCAGCAGTACGGGAGGGCCTCAGGGGGAGCAGTTCTTC
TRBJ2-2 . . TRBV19 CARSIELVDSNTGELCF TGTGCCAGGAGTATAGAGTTGGTAGATTCGAACACCGGGGAGCTGTGTTTT
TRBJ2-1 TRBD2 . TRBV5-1 CASAVAGGRMNEQFF TGCGCCAGCGCCGTAGCGGGGGGGCGTATGAATGAGCAGTTCTTC
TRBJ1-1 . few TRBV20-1 CSARRGGRQYGVEAFF TGCAGTGCTAGGCGGGGGGGGAGACAGTATGGGGTCGAAGCTTTCTTT
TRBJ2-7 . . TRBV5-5 CASSLERTTYEQYF TGTGCCAGCAGCTTGGAGAGGACAACCTACGAGCAGTACTTC